Listed here are 20 T cell receptor beta chains from one sample, sequenced in a study of long-term antiretroviral therapy in people with HIV. immunoSEQ v3.0 was run at survey level. Libraries were prepared by immunoSEQ multiplex PCR; TCRdb keeps only in-frame clonotypes and omits some of them. The table lists 35,000 to 45,000 clones, 75% to 90% of them singletons. Sequenced here: unsorted PBMCs, sampled just before starting antiretroviral therapy. All receptors derive from a woman aged 18-29 years with HIV.

The chain links TRBV19 to TRBJ2-7; tentative D call: TRBD1 (5 bases). Germline V gene lookup returns CDR1 LNHDA and CDR2 SQIVND (reference sequence). The germline V and J ends were trimmed by 6 bases and 0 bases, with 21 bases remaining between them. The CDR3 has 17 amino acids. The CDR3 sequence: CASSLHSDDSYSYEQYF. CDR3 nucleotides: TGTGCCAGTAGCCTTCATTCTGATGACAGTTACTCCTACGAGCAGTACTTC. The entire variable domain, with the rest obtained from reference TRBV19 and TRBJ2-7, is as follows: DGGITQSPKYLFRKEGQNVTLSCEQNLNHDAMYWYRQDPGQGLRLIYYSQIVNDFQKGDIAEGYSVSREKKESFPLTVTSAQKNPTAFYLCASSLHSDDSYSYEQYFGPGTRLTVT.

The chain is built from TRBV20-1 and TRBJ1-1, with D unresolved. V was shortened by 3 bases and J by 6 bases, with 8 bases between the two germline ends. Germline V lookup: CDR1 DFQATT, CDR2 SNEGSKA (reference sequence). This CDR3 is 11 amino acids long. CDR3 loop: CSASDRAEAFF. The CDR3 bases are TGCAGTGCTAGTGACCGAGCTGAAGCTTTCTTT.

This chain uses TRBV6-5 with TRBJ2-7; 10 bases match TRBD1. The trim removed 6 bases at V and 1 base at J, leaving 3 bases unmatched. In germline, CDR1 is MNHEY, CDR2 SVGAGI. The CDR3 consists of 14 residues. CDR3 residues: CASRPGQGSYEQYF. The CDR3 bases are TGTGCCAGCAGGCCGGGACAGGGGTCCTACGAGCAGTACTTC.

This clone was observed a single time. This chain connects TRBV7-3 to TRBJ1-1; tentatively, D is TRBD1 (6 bases). Germline V gene lookup returns CDR1 SGHTA and CDR2 FQGTGA. The CDR3 has 13 amino acids. V dropped 2 bases and J dropped 11 bases, with 15 bases sitting between them. This CDR3 is CASSLESGGMAFF. CDR3 nucleotide sequence: TGTGCCAGCAGCTTAGAGTCGGGGGGCATGGCTTTCTTT.

The J gene is TRBJ2-7, the V gene TRBV27, with D possibly matching TRBD1 (6 bases). The V gene's germline CDR1 is MNHEY and CDR2 SMNVEV (reference sequence). The CDR3 runs 13 residues. V was pared by 4 bases and J by 2 bases, with 9 bases between. CDR3 region: CASSSRGAYEQYF. DNA of the CDR3: TGTGCCAGCAGTTCCAGGGGTGCCTACGAGCAGTACTTC.

This clone came up once. The chain employs TRBV6-5 and TRBJ2-7, with D possibly matching TRBD2 (5 bases). The CDR3 sequence is 12 residues long. Trimming took off 2 bases at V and 6 bases at J, with 8 bases between the two ends. CDR1 MNHEY and CDR2 SVGAGI come from the germline V gene. CDR3 amino acids: CASSYRGSEQYF. CDR3 DNA sequence: TGTGCCAGCAGTTACAGAGGGAGCGAGCAGTACTTC.

The V call is TRBV9, the J call TRBJ2-2; D is undetermined. The CDR3 loop spans 12 amino acids. Germline V CDR1 and CDR2: SGDLS, YYNGEE. The germline V and J ends were trimmed by 4 bases and 2 bases, with 3 bases remaining between them. Written as DNA, the CDR3 is TGTGCCAGCAGCCTTAACACCGGGGAGCTGTTTTTT. Translation: CASSLNTGELFF.

The chain recombines TRBV9 with TRBJ2-7; tentatively, D is TRBD1 or TRBD2 (6 bases each). Germline V lookup: CDR1 SGDLS, CDR2 YYNGEE. V gave up 4 bases and J gave up 6 bases, with 11 bases separating them. The CDR3 is 12 amino acids. Written as DNA, the CDR3 is TGTGCCAGCAGCCCCGGGGGCAGCGAGCAGTACTTC. This codes for CASSPGGSEQYF.

The genes are TRBV18 and TRBJ1-1, with D possibly matching TRBD1 (5 bases). CDR1 is KGHSH, CDR2 LQKENI, per germline. This CDR3 comprises 16 residues. The V and J ends lost 6 bases and 0 bases respectively, with 17 bases between them. CDR3: CASSKGVGALNTEAFF. CDR3 bases: TGTGCCAGCTCCAAGGGTGTAGGGGCCCTGAACACTGAAGCTTTCTTT.

The V call is TRBV7-3, the J call TRBJ1-2, with D possibly TRBD1 on 5 matching bases. Trimming took off 5 bases at V and 5 bases at J, with 12 bases between the two ends. CDR1 is SGHTA and CDR2 is FQGTGA in the germline V gene. This CDR3 region has 13 residues. DNA of the CDR3: TGTGCCAGCAGCGTCGACAGACTATATGGCTACACCTTC. Translating gives CASSVDRLYGYTF.

J is TRBJ2-7 and V is TRBV4-2; TRBD2 might be the D (6 bases). The length of the CDR3 is 15 residues. Germline V gives CDR1 LGHNA, CDR2 YNFKEQ. The V and J ends lost 0 bases and 2 bases respectively, with 11 bases between them. The CDR3 nucleotides read TGTGCCAGCAGCCAAGAAGGTAGCGGTACCTACGAGCAGTACTTC. Amino acid sequence: CASSQEGSGTYEQYF.

The chain joins TRBV5-5 to TRBJ2-1; 8 bases match TRBD1. Unmatched junction bases numbered 7, after V lost 1 base and J lost 7 bases. This CDR3 region has 15 residues. Germline V gene sequence: CDR1 SGHKS, CDR2 YYEKEE (reference sequence). DNA of the CDR3: TGTGCCAGCAGCTTGAGGCGCACAGGGGGGAATGAGCAGTTCTTC. Residues: CASSLRRTGGNEQFF.

The chain is built from TRBV13 and TRBJ2-1; D perhaps matches TRBD2 (6 bases). Trimming removed 4 bases at V and 8 bases at J, with 12 bases between. The CDR3 has 13 residues. Germline lookup yields CDR1 PRHDT and CDR2 FYEKMQ (reference sequence). CDR3 region: CASSSPRRDEQFF. In nucleotides, the CDR3 is TGTGCCAGCAGCTCCCCGAGGAGGGATGAGCAGTTCTTC.

This clone was counted a single time. This sequence joins TRBV27 and TRBJ1-1; weak D call: TRBD1 (5 bases). The CDR3 runs to 16 residues. Germline assignment: CDR1 MNHEY and CDR2 SMNVEV (reference sequence). Between the trimmed V and J ends, which lost 8 bases and 4 bases, there was a span of 23 bases. CDR3: CASRQPGRVRSTEAFF. CDR3 bases: TGTGCCAGCCGCCAGCCGGGGCGCGTCCGTAGCACTGAAGCTTTCTTT.

The chain uses TRBV11-2 and TRBJ1-1; maybe TRBD1 (5 bases). CDR3 length equals 14 residues. Germline CDR1 SGHAT, CDR2 FQNNGV. Trimming shortened V by 2 bases and J by 0 bases, and 7 bases separated the two germline ends. This CDR3 is CASSLTGMNTEAFF. Here the CDR3 DNA reads TGTGCCAGCAGCTTAACAGGTATGAACACTGAAGCTTTCTTT.

The chain joins TRBV28 to TRBJ2-1; weak D call: TRBD1 (8 bases). The CDR3 has 14 amino acids. V was clipped by 6 bases and J by 6 bases, with 15 bases between them. Looked up from germline, CDR1 is MDHEN and CDR2 is SYDVKM. The DNA of the CDR3 is TGTGCCAGCAGCCCTACAGGGGGGGTCAATGAGCAGTTCTTC. It is translated as CASSPTGGVNEQFF.

The chain joins TRBV27 to TRBJ1-1; D unresolved. CDR1 MNHEY and CDR2 SMNVEV come from the germline V gene (reference sequence). The length of the CDR3 is 11 residues. V was pared by 7 bases and J by 6 bases, with 9 bases between. CDR3: CASTAGAEAFF. In nucleotides, the CDR3 is TGTGCCAGCACCGCGGGCGCTGAAGCTTTCTTT.

The CDR3, as DNA: TGTGCCAGCAGCCTGGGGACAGGGAAAAACATTCAGTACTTC. It codes for CASSLGTGKNIQYF. The chain recombines TRBV7-9 with TRBJ2-4; the match to TRBD1 covers 9 bases. This CDR3 has 14 residues. V was pared by 5 bases and J by 4 bases, with 3 bases of the junction left unmatched. Per germline, CDR1 SEHNR and CDR2 FQNEAQ (reference sequence).

The chain carries TRBV18 and TRBJ2-6, with 9 nucleotides matching TRBD1. The CDR3 is 16 residues long. V shed 4 bases and J 4 bases; nucleotides not matched to a gene: 5. Germline loops: CDR1 KGHSH, CDR2 LQKENI. CDR3 loop: CASSQGQGSGANVLTF. CDR3 nucleotides: TGTGCCAGCTCACAAGGACAGGGGTCAGGGGCCAACGTCCTGACTTTC.

The chain has TRBV15 and TRBJ2-2; 7 bases are a match to TRBD1. J gave up 2 bases and V 2 bases, and 8 bases lay outside the gene matches. The CDR3 totals 17 residues. Germline values: CDR1 LNHNV, CDR2 YYDKDF (reference sequence). The DNA of the CDR3 is TGTGCCACCAGCAGACCCGGGACAGAGCTTAACACCGGGGAGCTGTTTTTT. Translating it yields CATSRPGTELNTGELFF.